This T cell receptor beta chain was sequenced for a study of molecular identifiers for immune sequencing clone quantification. The germline gives CDR1 SEHNR, CDR2 FQNEAQ (reference sequence). This CDR3 has 15 amino acids. V lost 10 bases and J 4 bases, leaving 20 bases between the germline ends. One entry per CDR3 protein, called by TCRdb with MiXCR from the PCR reads. The sample holds about 100,000 distinct CDR3 sequences, under 40% seen once. The study's findings and limits: Identical TCR molecules sharing a barcode could underestimate highly expanded clone sizes.

This clonotype occurred many times. Its matching antigen is unknown. The receptor comes from a human donor in good health. Some libraries in this study had Jurkat cell RNA spiked in. The chain is built from TRBV7-9 and TRBJ1-5; D might be TRBD1 (5 bases). The sample comprised naive CD8+ T cells from blood, with Jurkat cell RNA spiked in. Subset: FACS-sorted CD8+CD4-CCR7+CD45RA+ naive T cells. CDR3 region: CATTAGGRENQPQHF. The CDR3 DNA sequence: TGTGCCACCACCGCCGGGGGAAGGGAGAATCAGCCCCAGCATTTT.